This T cell receptor (beta chain) was retrieved from a study of blood T cells in healthy people across ages. Per sample, a minimum of 6 million PBMCs were isolated. Total RNA extracted from each sample amounted to at least 5.5 micrograms. Together with a sample-barcoded 5' primer, a J-beta primer mix was included in a second PCR lasting about 7 to 11 cycles. TCRdb re-derived calls from the 5' RACE reads in MiXCR, one entry per CDR3 protein. The data show about 900,000 distinct CDR3 sequences, 60% to 80% seen once. Per the germline V gene, CDR1 is LGHNA and CDR2 is YNFKEQ. This CDR3 contains 15 residues. The sample holds one count of this clonotype. The target antigen is unknown. Study-level results: Roughly linear declines in TCR beta diversity per million T cells occurred with age. Naive T cell percentage and TCR beta diversity correlated strongly.

The source of this sequence is a man aged 30 to 45 in good health. The gene calls are TRBV4-2 and TRBJ2-7; 8 bases are a match to TRBD1. The assigned J gene may be wrong: the sequence end matches TRBJ2-5 better. The source material was blood. CDR3 DNA sequence: TGTGCCAGCAGCCAAGGACAGGGGCCCCAAGAGACCCAGTACTTC. Translated: CASSQGQGPQETQYF.